This entry lists 25 T cell receptor beta chains sequenced from one sample in a study of T-cell reconstitution after alpha-beta-depleted transplantation in children. Researchers prepared the TCRbeta library using unique molecular identifiers, the study reports. TCRdb redid the calling of the PCR reads with MiXCR, one entry per CDR3 protein. Altogether approximately 350,000 distinct CDR3 sequences are present, about a sixth being singletons, with the ten largest covering just over 40%. The input for sequencing was PBMCs, mostly from graft donor cells, taken 360 days after TCRalphabeta/CD19-depleted stem cell transplant. The source of these receptors is a male patient between 2 and 9 years old who had a stem cell transplant for acute lymphoblastic leukemia, so the T cells may come from the graft donor.

In this sample, this clonotype turned up a few times. This chain connects TRBV15 to TRBJ2-4, with 12 bases identical to TRBD2. Germline values: CDR1 LNHNV, CDR2 YYDKDF (reference sequence). After removal of 1 base from V and 2 bases from J, the junction contained 9 bases not matched to a gene. The CDR3 spans 19 residues. The CDR3 nucleotides read TGTGCCACCAGCAGAGTATCTAGCGGGAGGGCCCGGACCAAAAACATTCAGTACTTC. This translates into CATSRVSSGRARTKNIQYF.

Regarding this clonotype: This could be a read error, since a much larger clone is one nucleotide away. This likely comes from a read error, as the CDR3 has no conserved phenylalanine or tryptophan at its end. The rearrangement links TRBV20-1 to TRBJ2-3, with unresolved D. With 0 bases removed from V and 4 bases from J, the gap between germline ends came to 11 bases. The CDR3 is 14 amino acids. Germline CDR1 reads DFQATT; CDR2 reads SNEGSKA (reference sequence). Written as DNA, the CDR3 is TGCAGTGCTAGAGATGACACTTCCCCAGATACGCAGTATTCT. Residues: CSARDDTSPDTQYS.

This clonotype has ten or more counts. The chain joins TRBV9 to TRBJ1-1; 8 bases line up with TRBD1. The junction had 7 bases not matched to a gene; V was cut back by 3 bases and J by 3 bases. Germline V gene lookup returns CDR1 SGDLS and CDR2 YYNGEE. CDR3 length: 15 amino acids. CDR3 loop: CASSDPTGEDTEAFF. The CDR3 DNA sequence: TGTGCCAGCAGCGATCCGACAGGGGAGGACACTGAAGCTTTCTTT.

The chain uses TRBV4-3 and TRBJ2-5; D gene ambiguous. Trimming removed 0 bases at V and 3 bases at J, with 11 bases between. The CDR3 loop spans 15 amino acids. Germline V gene data show CDR1 as LGHNA and CDR2 as YSLEER. The CDR3 loop reads CASSQDLGSEETQYF. The CDR3 DNA follows: TGCGCCAGCAGCCAAGATCTGGGCAGCGAAGAGACCCAGTACTTC.

A few counts support this clonotype. The rearrangement links TRBV7-2 to TRBJ1-5; D is undetermined. The V end lost 0 bases, the J end lost 4 bases, and 13 bases lay between the germline ends. CDR3 length equals 16 residues. The germline gives CDR1 SGHTA, CDR2 FQGNSA. The DNA of the CDR3 is TGTGCCAGCAGCTTAGCGATATCCAGGAGAAATCAGCCCCAGCATTTT. The encoded protein is CASSLAISRRNQPQHF. Combining the CDR3 with reference TRBV7-2 and TRBJ1-5 gives the whole variable domain GAGVSQSPSNKVTEKGKDVELRCDPISGHTALYWYRQSLGQGLEFLIYFQGNSAPDKSGLPSDRFSAERTGGSVSTLTIQRTQQEDSAVYLCASSLAISRRNQPQHFGDGTRLSIL.

This clonotype was seen a handful of times. The chain is built from TRBV29-1 and TRBJ1-1; D remains unclear. This CDR3 contains 10 residues. Germline CDR1 SQVTM, CDR2 ANQGSEA. The V end was cut by 4 bases, the J end by 8 bases, with 8 bases between. The CDR3 loop is CSVGPEEAFF. CDR3 in DNA: TGCAGCGTTGGTCCCGAGGAAGCTTTCTTT.

The chain recombines TRBV29-1 with TRBJ2-1; D may correspond to TRBD1 or TRBD2 (5 bases each). CDR3 length: 14 residues. Germline CDR1 reads SQVTM; CDR2 reads ANQGSEA. Trimming removed 4 bases from V and 9 bases from J, with 19 bases in between. CDR3 bases: TGCAGCGTTGGGTCACAGGTTGCGGCGGGTGAGCAGTTCTTC. Translating it yields CSVGSQVAAGEQFF.

This clonotype was observed a handful of times. The rearrangement links TRBV7-9 to TRBJ2-7; no reliable D call. Germline V gene lookup returns CDR1 SEHNR and CDR2 FQNEAQ (reference sequence). The CDR3 extends over 12 amino acids. V lost 2 bases, J lost 6 bases, and 8 bases lay in between. This CDR3 is CASSLMQAEQYF. CDR3 DNA sequence: TGTGCCAGCAGCTTAATGCAGGCCGAGCAGTACTTC.

Notes on this clonotype: At one of its ends the junction is not consistent with the germline gene, which may arise from a read error. The chain couples TRBV20-1 to TRBJ2-7; 7 bases line up with TRBD2. The CDR3 spans 14 residues. Germline values: CDR1 DFQATT, CDR2 SNEGSKA (reference sequence). The CDR3 is CSAKAGLPRRSVVF. CDR3 nucleotide sequence: TGCAGTGCTAAAGCGGGACTACCCAGACGGAGTGTCGTCTTC.

There are a few counts of this clonotype. The chain has TRBV27 and TRBJ2-3, with D maybe TRBD1 (5 bases). V was shortened by 3 bases and J by 4 bases, with 11 bases between the two germline ends. CDR3 size: 14 residues. The germline gives CDR1 MNHEY, CDR2 SMNVEV (reference sequence). This CDR3 is CASSLSRGADTQYF. The CDR3 DNA reads TGTGCCAGCAGTTTGAGTAGGGGTGCAGATACGCAGTATTTT.

In this sample, this clonotype turned up a few times. The chain carries TRBV6-1 and TRBJ2-7, with unresolved D. V lost 6 bases to trimming and J lost 0 bases, with 12 bases between them. The CDR3 consists of 14 residues. Per germline, CDR1 MNHNS and CDR2 SASEGT. As DNA, the CDR3 is TGTGCCAGCAGCCACCCTGCGACCTCCTACGAGCAGTACTTC. Translating it yields CASSHPATSYEQYF.

This clonotype was seen only a few times. The chain links TRBV20-1 to TRBJ1-6, with 10 bases lining up with TRBD1. Germline CDR1 is DFQATT and CDR2 is SNEGSKA (reference sequence). This CDR3 contains 14 residues. The junction had 1 base not matched to a gene; V was cut back by 3 bases and J by 5 bases. CDR3 DNA sequence: TGCAGTGCTAGGACAGGGGGCAATAATTCACCCCTCCACTTT. This codes for CSARTGGNNSPLHF.

The table lists this clonotype with a few counts. The J gene is TRBJ2-3, the V gene TRBV7-9; D not certain. The germline V gene has CDR1 SEHNR and CDR2 FQNEAQ (reference sequence). V dropped 5 bases and J dropped 4 bases, with 10 bases sitting between them. This CDR3 comprises 13 residues. The CDR3 spells CASSQRSPDTQYF. The CDR3, as DNA: TGTGCCAGCAGCCAACGTTCCCCAGATACGCAGTATTTT.

This clonotype appeared a few times. The chain has TRBV20-1 and TRBJ2-2; unclear D gene. The CDR3 totals 13 residues. V was trimmed by 5 bases and J by 0 bases, leaving 7 bases between them. Germline assignment: CDR1 DFQATT and CDR2 SNEGSKA (reference sequence). CDR3 coding DNA: TGCAGTGCTCAAGCACCGAACACCGGGGAGCTGTTTTTT. Its translation is CSAQAPNTGELFF.

In its sample, this clonotype was seen many times. The chain has TRBV5-1 and TRBJ2-5; 10 nucleotides agree with TRBD1. There are 17 residues in the CDR3. The germline V gene encodes CDR1 SGHRS and CDR2 YFSETQ. V lost 3 bases and J lost 1; bases outside the gene matches: 9. Here the CDR3 DNA reads TGCGCCAGCAGCTGGGACAGGGGCGGTATAATCCAAGAGACCCAGTACTTC. Translating gives CASSWDRGGIIQETQYF.

This clonotype was observed a handful of times. This chain joins TRBV29-1 and TRBJ2-7, with D tentatively TRBD1 (5 bases). V shed 3 bases and J shed 3 bases, with 9 bases lying between them. The germline V gene has CDR1 SQVTM and CDR2 ANQGSEA. The length of the CDR3 is 12 residues. CDR3 residues: CSVDSGNYEQYF. The CDR3 nucleotides read TGCAGCGTTGATTCAGGGAACTACGAGCAGTACTTC.

This clonotype has more than one count but fewer than ten. The rearrangement links TRBV7-9 to TRBJ1-4; no clear D. V lost 1 base and J 8 bases, leaving 11 bases between the germline ends. Germline-derived CDR1 and CDR2 are SEHNR and FQNEAQ (reference sequence). This CDR3 is built from 14 residues. For the CDR3, the DNA is TGTGCCAGCAGCTTAGGACACCAAAAGGAAAAACTGTTTTTT. The encoded protein is CASSLGHQKEKLFF.

This clonotype occurred a few times. The chain couples TRBV5-1 to TRBJ2-1; 10 bases match TRBD2. Germline lookup yields CDR1 SGHRS and CDR2 YFSETQ. The CDR3 length is 16 residues. V shed 4 bases and J 2 bases; nucleotides not matched to a gene: 6. In nucleotides, the CDR3 is TGCGCCAGCAGCCCCGGACTAGCGGTAACCTACAATGAGCAGTTCTTC. Amino acid sequence: CASSPGLAVTYNEQFF.

V is TRBV6-2 or TRBV6-3 and J is TRBJ2-2, with TRBD1 matching over 7 bases. The CDR3 runs to 14 residues. In germline, CDR1 is MNHEY, CDR2 SVGEGT. Trimming took 6 bases from V and 4 from J; bases not matched to a gene: 5. CDR3 sequence: CASRTGQSTGELFF. The CDR3 DNA is TGTGCCAGCAGAACGGGACAGTCCACCGGGGAGCTGTTTTTT.

This chain joins TRBV7-2 and TRBJ2-7, with 13 bases identical to TRBD2. V lost 5 bases, J lost 1 base, and 8 bases stayed unmatched. Per the germline V gene, CDR1 is SGHTA and CDR2 is FQGNSA. This CDR3 contains 17 residues. Here the CDR3 DNA reads TGTGCCAGCAGCCCTACTAGCGGGAGGGCCCGGTCCTACGAGCAGTACTTC. Protein product: CASSPTSGRARSYEQYF.

The CDR3 bases are TGCGCCAGCAGCCAGGGACTAGCGAATTACGAGCAGTACTTC. Translating gives CASSQGLANYEQYF. J is TRBJ2-7 and V is TRBV4-3; 10 positions agree with TRBD2. Germline-derived CDR1 and CDR2 are LGHNA and YSLEER. V was pared by 3 bases and J by 4 bases, with 3 bases of the junction left unmatched. The CDR3 contains 14 residues.

The chain carries TRBV5-1 and TRBJ2-7, with 7 nucleotides matching TRBD1. This CDR3 region has 14 residues. With 5 bases clipped from V and 7 bases from J, the junction kept 12 bases outside the gene matches. The germline V gene encodes CDR1 SGHRS and CDR2 YFSETQ. The CDR3 is CASRRDSSPVEQYF. DNA for the CDR3: TGCGCCAGCAGGAGGGACAGTAGCCCAGTAGAGCAGTACTTC. The full variable domain, rest sourced from reference TRBV5-1 and TRBJ2-7, is KAGVTQTPRYLIKTRGQQVTLSCSPISGHRSVSWYQQTPGQGLQFLFEYFSETQRNKGNFPGRFSGRQFSNSRSEMNVSTLELGDSALYLCASRRDSSPVEQYFGPGTRLTVT.

V and J are TRBV4-3 and TRBJ2-1; tentatively, D is TRBD1 or TRBD2 (6 bases each). Trimming removed 1 base at V and 9 bases at J, with 16 bases between. This CDR3 comprises 15 residues. Per the germline V gene, CDR1 is LGHNA and CDR2 is YSLEER. DNA for the CDR3: TGCGCCAGCAGCCAAGCCCGGGAGTGGGACATTGAGCAGTTCTTC. Translation gives CASSQAREWDIEQFF.

This clonotype has more than one count but fewer than ten. The chain carries TRBV10-2 and TRBJ2-7; TRBD2 matches 9 bases. CDR3 length: 18 residues. Germline CDR1 reads WSHSY; CDR2 reads SAAADI. J gave up 5 bases and V 2 bases, and 16 bases lay outside the gene matches. In DNA form, the CDR3 reads TGCGCCAGCAGTGAGCGGGGGGTGGGGGCTAGCGGGGTAGACGAGCAGTACTTC. Translated: CASSERGVGASGVDEQYF.

V is TRBV14 and J is TRBJ2-3, with D tentatively TRBD2 (6 bases). CDR1 and CDR2 from the germline V gene are SGHDN and FVKESK. The CDR3 loop spans 15 amino acids. The ends were cut back, 3 bases at V and 0 bases at J, with 10 bases in the middle. This chain's CDR3 is CASSQWEVSTDTQYF. The DNA for the CDR3 is TGTGCCAGCAGCCAGTGGGAGGTCAGCACAGATACGCAGTATTTT.